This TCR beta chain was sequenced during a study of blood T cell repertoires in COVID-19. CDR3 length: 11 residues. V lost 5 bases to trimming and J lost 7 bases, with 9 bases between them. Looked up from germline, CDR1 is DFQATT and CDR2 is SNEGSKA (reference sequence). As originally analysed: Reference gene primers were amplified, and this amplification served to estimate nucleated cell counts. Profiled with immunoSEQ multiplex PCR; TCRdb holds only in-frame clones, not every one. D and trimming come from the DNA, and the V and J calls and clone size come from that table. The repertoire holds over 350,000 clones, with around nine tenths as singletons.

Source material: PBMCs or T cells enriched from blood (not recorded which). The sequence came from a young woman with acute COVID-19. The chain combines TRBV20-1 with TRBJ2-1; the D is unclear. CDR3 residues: CSAWASNEQFF. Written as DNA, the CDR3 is TGCAGTGCTTGGGCCTCGAATGAGCAGTTCTTC.